Each of the 4 T cell receptor beta chains below was sequenced from the same sample in a study of tumor-infiltrating lymphocytes in primary liver carcinoma. cDNA specific to TCR beta was made from roughly 500 ng of total RNA, with a constant-region primer employed for priming. Three nested multiplex PCR rounds, a slightly modified ARM-PCR method, built the TCR beta libraries. The two initial PCR rounds, about 9 cycles each, used TRBV1-TRBV30 forward and C-beta reverse primers. In TCRdb, the multiplex PCR reads were re-called with MiXCR into one record per CDR3 protein. The repertoire has approximately 110,000 distinct CDR3 sequences, about four fifths of them found once; the top ten carry approximately 20%. Scientists recovered RNA and DNA together from around 20-30 mg of unsorted bulk tissue. Sequenced: liver tumor tissue from sampling region 3. Subset specified: tumor region T3, left-lateral pole. The receptors originated from a middle-aged man with primary liver carcinoma and hepatitis B virus infection.

Concerning this clonotype: A clone one base away is much larger, so this may be a read error. The V call is TRBV9, the J call TRBJ1-1; maybe TRBD1 (5 bases). There are 15 residues in the CDR3. Looked up from germline, CDR1 is SGDLS and CDR2 is YYNGEE. Here the CDR3 reads CASNVGGAVNTEAFF. The CDR3 bases are TGTGCCAGCAACGTAGGTGGGGCAGTGAACACTGAAGCTTTCTTT.

The V and J genes are TRBV4-2 and TRBJ2-5; D unresolved. This CDR3 has 12 residues. Trimming removed 6 bases from V and 4 bases from J, with 9 bases in between. CDR1 LGHNA and CDR2 YNFKEQ come from the germline V gene. The CDR3 protein is CASSQLGETQYF. The DNA for the CDR3 is TGTGCCAGCAGTCAATTGGGAGAGACCCAGTACTTC.

This clonotype was seen ten or more times. The J gene is TRBJ2-2, the V gene TRBV5-8; tentatively, D is TRBD1 (5 bases). This CDR3 spans 15 amino acids. Germline CDR1 reads SGHTS; CDR2 reads YDEGEE. The V and J ends lost 0 bases and 6 bases respectively, with 12 bases between them. In nucleotides, the CDR3 is TGTGCCAGCAGCTTGGGTGCAGGGCCCCCCGGGGAGCTGTTTTTT. It encodes CASSLGAGPPGELFF.

This clonotype was seen a single time. Relative to the germline gene, one junction end is altered; a read error may explain this. The rearrangement uses TRBV6-1 and TRBJ2-7, with a weak D call TRBD1 (5 bases). The CDR3 loop spans 14 amino acids. Germline CDR1 and CDR2: MNHNS and SASEGT. The CDR3: CASSEQGFSYEEYF. CDR3 DNA sequence: TGTGCCAGCAGTGAACAGGGCTTCTCTTACGAGGAGTACTTC.